These T cell receptor beta chains were read from a single sample in a study of T cells in Graves' hyperthyroidism and ophthalmopathy. TCRdb re-derived calls from the multiplex PCR reads in MiXCR, one entry per CDR3 protein. This sample has about 290,000 distinct CDR3 sequences, with around 13% found just once. Source material: blood. The receptors were gathered from a woman between 40 and 50 years old with Graves' hyperthyroidism. Both conserved end residues are trimmed from each CDR3. Clone sizes are given selectively: once, few, many, or a class where the clone is expanded.

TRBJ1-3 | TRBV11-2 | 10 | many | ASSLGPNTIY
TRBJ2-2 | TRBV3-1 | 15 | many | ASGGGGRKVYTGELF
TRBJ2-1 | TRBV27 | 13 | many | ASSRWFLSYNEQF
TRBJ1-4 | TRBV20-1 | 13 | many | SARDRGRLNEKLF
TRBJ2-7 | TRBV12-3/TRBV12-4 | 12 | many | ASSVTGVSYEQY
TRBJ2-7 | TRBV13 | 11 | few | ASSLTTAYEQY
TRBJ2-7 | TRBV20-1 | 13 | few | SARAGQIPPYEQY
TRBJ1-1 | TRBV3-1 | 12 | many | ASSPMDRNTEAF
TRBJ1-4 | TRBV25-1 | 12 | many | ASRQTTTNEKLF
TRBJ1-1 | TRBV12-3/TRBV12-4 | 9 | many | ASSFGQAAF
TRBJ2-7 | TRBV6-2/TRBV6-3 | 8 | many | ASHGREQY
TRBJ1-2 | TRBV28 | 13 | many | ASRNAGPEPYGYT
TRBJ2-1 | TRBV20-1 | 9 | NA | SASNEDEQF
TRBJ1-5 | TRBV20-1 | 12 | NA | SVARQYSNQPQH
TRBJ2-4 | TRBV20-1 | 11 | many | SANKEGKNIQY
TRBJ2-3 | TRBV6-6 | 11 | NA | ASSYSATDTQY
TRBJ2-1 | TRBV28 | 13 | many | ASSLGVVEGDEQF
TRBJ2-7 | TRBV4-1 | 12 | NA | ASSPTGDGGEQY
TRBJ1-1 | TRBV7-9 | 10 | many | ASGRETPEAF
TRBJ2-3 | TRBV7-2 | 13 | many | ASSLSGSVTDTQY
TRBJ2-2 | TRBV12-3/TRBV12-4 | 14 | many | ASSPFSGRGGGELF
TRBJ1-1 | TRBV12-3/TRBV12-4 | 13 | many | ASSLGTRLNTEAF
TRBJ1-1 | TRBV25-1 | 16 | NA | ASSEYSGQGARGTEAF
TRBJ2-2 | TRBV6-2/TRBV6-3 | 13 | once | ASSPHDGNTGELF
TRBJ2-7 | TRBV10-3 | 12 | many | AISGTYSSYEQY
TRBJ2-4 | TRBV6-1 | 15 | NA | ASSRRGLTPGKNIQY
TRBJ1-3 | TRBV6-1 | 12 | NA | ASSPGQTGNTIY